The 8 T cell receptor beta chains presented below share a single source sample, sequenced in a study of untreated major depressive disorder. Sequenced by immunoSEQ multiplex PCR; TCRdb stores in-frame clones only, minus some. The repertoire has about 20,000 clones, about 89% of them found once; the top ten carry about 5%. The sample was CD4+ T cells from PBMCs. The origin of the receptors is a woman aged 25 to 39 in good health.

J is TRBJ2-2 and V is TRBV11-3, with D possibly matching TRBD1 (5 bases). From germline, CDR1 is SGHNT and CDR2 YENEEA. Trimming took off 5 bases at V and 6 bases at J, with 16 bases between the two ends. The CDR3 has 15 amino acids. The CDR3 loop is CASSPGGRAPGELFF. CDR3 in DNA: TGTGCCAGCAGCCCCGGCGGCAGGGCCCCCGGGGAGCTGTTTTTT.

In this sample, this clone turned up a few times. The V gene is TRBV5-6, the J gene TRBJ1-2, with D possibly TRBD1 on 5 matching bases. V lost 2 bases to trimming and J lost 12 bases, with 14 bases between them. Germline-derived CDR1 and CDR2 are SGHDT and YYEEEE. CDR3 length: 12 residues. For the CDR3, the DNA is TGTGCCAGCAGCTTAGGCGGAAGGGGCGACACCTTC. Encoded protein: CASSLGGRGDTF.

The J gene is TRBJ2-7, the V gene TRBV6-4, with a possible D match to TRBD1 (6 bases). The CDR3 contains 12 residues. Per germline, CDR1 MRHNA and CDR2 SNTAGT. The ends were cut back, 9 bases at V and 5 bases at J, with 14 bases in the middle. As DNA, the CDR3 is TGTGCCAGTAACAGGGAATCGGACGAGCAGTACTTC. It is translated as CASNRESDEQYF.

The chain is built from TRBV19 and TRBJ1-6; 7 positions agree with TRBD1. V lost 9 bases to trimming and J lost 1 base; unmatched junction nucleotides: 12. The CDR3 is made up of 17 amino acids. CDR1 and CDR2 from the germline V gene are LNHDA and SQIVND (reference sequence). CDR3 bases: TGTGCCAGCGCCGACAGGGAAGGCAGGTCCTATAATTCACCCCTCCACTTT. This sequence encodes CASADREGRSYNSPLHF. Looking up the rest from reference TRBV19 and TRBJ1-6 gives the full variable domain: DGGITQSPKYLFRKEGQNVTLSCEQNLNHDAMYWYRQDPGQGLRLIYYSQIVNDFQKGDIAEGYSVSREKKESFPLTVTSAQKNPTAFYLCASADREGRSYNSPLHFGNGTRLTVT.

This chain connects TRBV29-1 to TRBJ1-2, with D tentatively TRBD1 (6 bases). Germline V CDR1 and CDR2: SQVTM, ANQGSEA. The CDR3 contains 13 residues. Trimming left V 0 bases short and J 7 bases short, with 12 bases between. CDR3 in DNA: TGCAGCGTTGAAGATCCCACAGGGAGTGGCTACACCTTC. Translated, it gives CSVEDPTGSGYTF.

The gene calls are TRBV7-2 and TRBJ2-7; D unresolved. Germline V gives CDR1 SGHTA, CDR2 FQGNSA. Trimming stripped 1 base from V and 5 bases from J, with 9 bases between. The CDR3 is 13 residues long. CDR3 region: CASSLGPEHEQYF. As DNA, the CDR3 is TGTGCCAGCAGCTTAGGTCCAGAACACGAGCAGTACTTC.

This clone appeared a few times. This specimen includes other DNA sequences encoding the same CDR3. The chain combines TRBV9 with TRBJ2-1, with D hard to call. Germline loops: CDR1 SGDLS, CDR2 YYNGEE. This CDR3 is built from 15 residues. The V end was cut by 3 bases, the J end by 0 bases, with 10 bases between. The CDR3 region has the DNA TGTGCCAGCAGCGCCACAGAGAGCTCCTACAATGAGCAGTTCTTC. It yields the protein CASSATESSYNEQFF.

The gene calls are TRBV7-9 and TRBJ2-5; 10 bases are shared with TRBD2. This CDR3 comprises 15 residues. The V segment lost 5 bases and the J segment 1 base; nucleotides outside the gene matches: 4. From germline, CDR1 is SEHNR and CDR2 FQNEAQ (reference sequence). CDR3 DNA: TGTGCCAGCAGCGGGGTAGCGGGGGGCCAAGAGACCCAGTACTTC. Its translation is CASSGVAGGQETQYF.